The sequence of this TCR beta chain was determined in a study of CXCR3-negative and CXCR3-positive naive CD8 T cells. Regarding this clonotype: Antigen specificity is unknown.

UMI-labeled TRB cDNA libraries were prepared by 5' RACE. Reanalyzing the 5' RACE reads, TCRdb keeps one entry per CDR3 protein, without DNA. This table lists about 62,000 distinct CDR3 sequences. General study points: Cryopreserved PBMCs had partly decreased CXCR3 expression; fresh PBMCs were used in most assays. Surface CD5 looked about the same in the naive subsets, so the authors worked out TCR strength from TRB CDR3 properties.

Sequenced: naive CXCR3- CD8+ T cells from blood. Noted subset: CD45RO-CCR7+CD27+CD95- naive CD8+ T cells lacking CXCR3 (TNR3-). The clonotype originates from a human donor in good health. Some clones in this sample may be carry-over from other donors' samples.

CDR3 residues: CSVMWTTTYEQYF. This chain connects TRBV29-1 to TRBJ2-7; with no DNA, the TCRdb D assignment of TRBD1 cannot be verified. Germline CDR1 reads SQVTM; CDR2 reads ANQGSEA. This CDR3 contains 13 residues.